A single sample is the source of the 30 T cell receptor beta chains below, sequenced in a study of blood T cell repertoires in COVID-19. Sequenced by immunoSEQ multiplex PCR; TCRdb stores in-frame clones only, minus some. This repertoire shows over 300,000 clones, 90% found once; its top ten account for approximately 6.2%. The source material was peripheral blood. The receptors come from a man aged 18-30 years with active or convalescent COVID-19.

The J gene is TRBJ1-2, the V gene TRBV29-1; TRBD1 agrees at 12 bases. J was trimmed by 6 bases and V by 5 bases; bases with no gene match: 4. The CDR3 is made up of 13 amino acids. Germline CDR1 is SQVTM and CDR2 is ANQGSEA. The CDR3 is CSVRDRGPHGYTF. Written as DNA, the CDR3 is TGCAGCGTTCGGGACAGGGGGCCTCATGGCTACACCTTC.

The rearrangement joins TRBV6-6 to TRBJ2-1; 8 bases are a match to TRBD1. The CDR3 runs to 15 residues. The ends lost 7 bases at V and 1 base at J; junction bases unmatched: 6. Germline CDR1 MNHNY, CDR2 SVGAGI (reference sequence). The CDR3: CASKTDRGSYNEQFF. CDR3 coding DNA: TGTGCCAGCAAGACAGACAGGGGTTCCTACAATGAGCAGTTCTTC.

The chain recombines TRBV25-1 with TRBJ1-2; D is possibly TRBD1 (6 bases). The germline V gene encodes CDR1 MGHDK and CDR2 SYGVNS. Trimming pared 0 bases from V and 7 bases from J, leaving 9 bases between. The CDR3 is 13 amino acids. CDR3 DNA: TGTGCCAGCAGTGAATACGTCAGGGGTGGCTACACCTTC. It is translated as CASSEYVRGGYTF.

This clone was seen more than once but under ten times. This sequence joins TRBV24-1 and TRBJ1-1; D gene uncertain. Trimming removed 9 bases at V and 1 base at J, with 11 bases between. This CDR3 has 13 amino acids. Germline V gives CDR1 KGHDR, CDR2 SFDVKD. This CDR3 is CATLANGNTEAFF. CDR3 nucleotides: TGTGCCACCCTAGCGAATGGGAACACTGAAGCTTTCTTT.

The J gene is TRBJ2-1, the V gene TRBV7-6; tentative D call: TRBD2 (6 bases). The V end was cut by 1 base, the J end by 0 bases, with 10 bases between. Per the germline V gene, CDR1 is SGHVS and CDR2 is FNYEAQ. The CDR3 runs 16 residues. The CDR3 DNA reads TGTGCCAGCAGCTTAGGGAGGGCTAGCTCCTACAATGAGCAGTTCTTC. Translated, it gives CASSLGRASSYNEQFF.

The chain is built from TRBV6-2 or TRBV6-3 and TRBJ2-3, with 7 positions matching TRBD2. V lost 2 bases, J lost 2 bases, and 4 bases stayed unmatched. The CDR3 runs to 15 residues. CDR1 is MNHEY and CDR2 is SVGEGT in the germline V gene. The CDR3 region has the DNA TGTGCCAGCAGTTACAGCGGACTAGTCACAGATACGCAGTATTTT. Translation gives CASSYSGLVTDTQYF.

The gene calls are TRBV3-1 (or the pseudogene TRBV3-2) and TRBJ2-1; D uncertain. Germline-derived CDR1 and CDR2 are LGHDT and YNNKEL (reference sequence). Trimming removed 0 bases at V and 8 bases at J, with 11 bases between. The CDR3 is made up of 14 amino acids. CDR3 region: CASSQDGVSDEQFF. CDR3 in DNA: TGTGCCAGCAGCCAAGATGGAGTTTCCGATGAGCAGTTCTTC.

This chain's CDR3 is CAISESAEGRSETQYF. The CDR3 region has the DNA TGTGCCATCAGTGAGTCTGCCGAGGGTCGTTCAGAGACCCAGTACTTC. The chain combines TRBV10-3 with TRBJ2-5; possibly TRBD2 for D (5 bases). The CDR3 is made up of 16 amino acids. Germline CDR1 reads ENHRY; CDR2 reads SYGVKD. Trimming removed 0 bases at V and 4 bases at J, with 15 bases between.

The rearrangement uses TRBV28 and TRBJ2-1; TRBD2 matches 8 bases. In germline, CDR1 is MDHEN, CDR2 SYDVKM. The V segment lost 7 bases and the J segment 5 bases; nucleotides outside the gene matches: 7. This CDR3 is 14 amino acids long. The chain's CDR3 is CASTLRRGDNEQFF. The DNA for the CDR3 is TGTGCCAGCACCTTACGGCGGGGGGACAATGAGCAGTTCTTC.

Comments on this clone: The sample holds other DNA sequences that translate to the same CDR3. The chain is built from TRBV3-1 (or the pseudogene TRBV3-2) and TRBJ1-4; 7 bases line up with TRBD1. The CDR3 is made up of 16 amino acids. Germline CDR1 reads LGHDT; CDR2 reads YNNKEL (reference sequence). V trimming: 0 bases; J trimming: 4 bases; junction bases outside the gene matches: 5. The DNA for the CDR3 is TGTGCCAGCAGCCAAGATCTAGGGGGCAGTAATGAAAAACTGTTTTTT. It specifies CASSQDLGGSNEKLFF.

The V call is TRBV5-8, the J call TRBJ2-1; possible D gene TRBD2, 6 bases. Germline V gene data show CDR1 as SGHTS and CDR2 as YDEGEE. Trimming cost V 4 bases and J 4 bases, with 24 bases left between them. The CDR3 extends over 18 amino acids. This CDR3 is CASSLSRKRLERYNEQFF. CDR3 DNA: TGTGCCAGCAGCCTCTCCCGAAAAAGACTAGAAAGATACAATGAGCAGTTCTTC.

The chain carries TRBV6-5 and TRBJ2-7; no clear D gene. The CDR3 has 16 amino acids. The V end lost 0 bases, the J end lost 2 bases, and 14 bases lay between the germline ends. Germline loops: CDR1 MNHEY, CDR2 SVGAGI. The CDR3 spells CASSYSPTAPTYEQYF. The CDR3 region has the DNA TGTGCCAGCAGTTACTCCCCCACAGCCCCCACCTACGAGCAGTACTTC.

Only a few counts were recorded for this clone. The V call is TRBV28, the J call TRBJ2-7, with D unclear. The CDR3 totals 14 residues. Trimming pared 5 bases from V and 2 bases from J, leaving 13 bases between. Germline CDR1 reads MDHEN; CDR2 reads SYDVKM. The CDR3 loop is CASSQFDRAYEQYF. The CDR3 nucleotides are TGTGCCAGCAGTCAATTTGACCGGGCCTACGAGCAGTACTTC.

The chain combines TRBV3-1 (or the pseudogene TRBV3-2) with TRBJ2-1, with D perhaps TRBD1 (6 bases). The CDR3 has 14 residues. The V end lost 6 bases, the J end lost 7 bases, and 16 bases lay between the germline ends. Germline V gene lookup returns CDR1 LGHDT and CDR2 YNNKEL (reference sequence). The CDR3 sequence: CASSRAGTLNEQFF. In DNA form, the CDR3 reads TGTGCCAGCAGTCGCGCCGGGACATTGAATGAGCAGTTCTTC.

This rearrangement joins TRBV4-3 to TRBJ1-1, with D uncertain. In germline, CDR1 is LGHNA, CDR2 YSLEER. CDR3 length: 14 residues. The ends were cut back, 3 bases at V and 0 bases at J, with 8 bases in the middle. The CDR3 coding sequence is TGCGCCAGCAGCCATGAGTCCATGAACACTGAAGCTTTCTTT. Encoded protein: CASSHESMNTEAFF.

This clone has just one count. The chain combines TRBV6-6 with TRBJ2-3, with D perhaps TRBD1 (5 bases). This CDR3 contains 14 residues. CDR1 and CDR2 from the germline V gene are MNHNY and SVGAGI (reference sequence). The V end lost 7 bases, the J end lost 4 bases, and 15 bases lay between the germline ends. The CDR3 nucleotides read TGTGCCAGCATTTCTCAGGGATACCCAGATACGCAGTATTTT. Protein product: CASISQGYPDTQYF.

This clone was counted a single time. This sequence joins TRBV11-2 and TRBJ2-1, with D possibly matching TRBD1 (6 bases). V shed 6 bases and J shed 5 bases, with 17 bases lying between them. The CDR3 is 15 amino acids. Per germline, CDR1 SGHAT and CDR2 FQNNGV. CDR3 sequence: CASSSHPGADNEQFF. DNA of the CDR3: TGTGCCAGCAGTTCCCATCCAGGGGCTGACAATGAGCAGTTCTTC.

This chain uses TRBV28 with TRBJ1-2; tentative D call: TRBD1 (5 bases). Trimming stripped 5 bases from V and 6 bases from J, with 13 bases between. This CDR3 is built from 13 residues. Germline CDR1 reads MDHEN; CDR2 reads SYDVKM. The CDR3 DNA reads as TGTGCCAGCAGTCTGACAGTAAAGGATGGCTACACCTTC. Protein sequence: CASSLTVKDGYTF.

The chain employs TRBV19 and TRBJ1-2; 10 bases are a match to TRBD1. Germline V lookup: CDR1 LNHDA, CDR2 SQIVND (reference sequence). Trimming removed 0 bases from V and 8 bases from J; junction bases left unmatched: 6. The length of the CDR3 is 15 residues. CDR3 in DNA: TGTGCCAGTAGTATAGATCTGGGGACAGGGGTCGGCTACACCTTC. As protein: CASSIDLGTGVGYTF.

This chain joins TRBV3-1 (or the pseudogene TRBV3-2) and TRBJ1-2, with D perhaps matching TRBD1 (6 bases). V was shortened by 3 bases and J by 2 bases, with 13 bases between the two germline ends. The CDR3 totals 15 residues. Germline V gene sequence: CDR1 LGHDT, CDR2 YNNKEL (reference sequence). Here the CDR3 DNA reads TGTGCCAGCAGCCATCGGCAACAGGGAAACTATGGCTACACCTTC. Amino acids: CASSHRQQGNYGYTF.

As DNA, the CDR3 is TGTGCCAGCAGCGTAGCGGGCAGGGATAATTCACCCCTCCACTTT. It encodes CASSVAGRDNSPLHF. The rearrangement joins TRBV9 to TRBJ1-6; D is perhaps TRBD1 (5 bases). The ends were cut back, 0 bases at V and 5 bases at J, with 9 bases in the middle. Per the germline V gene, CDR1 is SGDLS and CDR2 is YYNGEE. This CDR3 region has 15 residues.

V usage is TRBV2 and J usage is TRBJ1-5; 8 bases line up with TRBD1. Germline values: CDR1 SNHLY, CDR2 FYNNEI. The CDR3 covers 14 residues. Trimming at V came to 7 bases and at J to 4 bases, leaving 6 bases not matched to a gene. CDR3 nucleotide sequence: TGTGCCAGCAAGGATCGACAGGGGAATCAGCCCCAGCATTTT. Protein: CASKDRQGNQPQHF.

The CDR3 sequence is CASKFRGNQPQHF. The CDR3 DNA reads TGTGCCAGTAAGTTCCGAGGCAATCAGCCCCAGCATTTT. The rearrangement joins TRBV19 to TRBJ1-5, with D unclear. Germline CDR1 reads LNHDA; CDR2 reads SQIVND (reference sequence). Trimming shortened V by 7 bases and J by 2 bases, and 9 bases separated the two germline ends. The CDR3 spans 13 residues.

The chain carries TRBV6-6 and TRBJ2-1; 14 bases map to TRBD2. Germline CDR1 and CDR2: MNHNY and SVGAGI (reference sequence). The CDR3 extends over 16 amino acids. Trimming took 0 bases from V and 10 from J; bases not matched to a gene: 5. CDR3 amino acids: CASSYSETSGRAEQFF. For the CDR3, the DNA is TGTGCCAGCAGTTACTCCGAGACTAGCGGGAGGGCCGAGCAGTTCTTC.

This sequence joins TRBV28 and TRBJ1-2; D remains unclear. V shed 7 bases and J shed 7 bases, with 13 bases lying between them. This CDR3 has 12 amino acids. CDR1 and CDR2 (germline): MDHEN, SYDVKM. For the CDR3, the DNA is TGTGCCAGCACCCGCCTAGTTGGTGGCTACACCTTC. Encoded protein: CASTRLVGGYTF.

This clone came up once. The rearrangement links TRBV15 to TRBJ1-2; TRBD1 might be the D (5 bases). Germline V gene sequence: CDR1 LNHNV, CDR2 YYDKDF (reference sequence). Trimming took off 2 bases at V and 1 base at J, with 14 bases between the two ends. This CDR3 has 16 amino acids. The CDR3 protein is CATSRTGHSVNYGYTF. The CDR3 nucleotides are TGTGCCACCAGCAGAACCGGACACTCCGTTAACTATGGCTACACCTTC.

This clone was observed a single time. V and J are TRBV2 and TRBJ1-1, with unresolved D. Germline V gene data show CDR1 as SNHLY and CDR2 as FYNNEI. V was cut by 2 bases and J by 1 base, with 8 bases left in between. CDR3 length: 14 residues. The CDR3 protein is CASSEQARNTEAFF. The CDR3 nucleotides read TGTGCCAGCAGTGAACAGGCCAGGAACACTGAAGCTTTCTTT. Together with reference TRBV2 and TRBJ1-1, the CDR3 gives the full variable domain: EPEVTQTPSHQVTQMGQEVILRCVPISNHLYFYWYRQILGQKVEFLVSFYNNEISEKSEIFDDQFSVERPDGSNFTLKIRSTKLEDSAMYFCASSEQARNTEAFFGQGTRLTVV.

This clone was counted a single time. The chain couples TRBV3-1 (or the pseudogene TRBV3-2) to TRBJ1-1; D is undetermined. Germline-derived CDR1 and CDR2 are LGHDT and YNNKEL (reference sequence). This CDR3 has 15 residues. The V gene lost 0 bases and the J gene lost 5 bases, with 13 bases spanning the gap. The CDR3 loop is CASSQEVGRDTEAFF. The CDR3 nucleotides are TGTGCCAGCAGCCAAGAGGTCGGGAGGGATACTGAAGCTTTCTTT.

V and J are TRBV28 and TRBJ1-1; a possible D gene is TRBD1 (6 bases). CDR3 length: 15 residues. Germline V CDR1 and CDR2: MDHEN, SYDVKM. Trimming removed 6 bases at V and 6 bases at J, with 20 bases between. The CDR3 reads CASSQWGGRVAEAFF. As DNA, the CDR3 is TGTGCCAGCAGCCAATGGGGGGGGCGGGTCGCTGAAGCTTTCTTT.

CDR3 nucleotides: TGTGCCAGCAGAAGACAGGGGGTTAGGTATGGCTACACCTTC. It translates to CASRRQGVRYGYTF. This chain connects TRBV25-1 to TRBJ1-2, with 9 bases aligning to TRBD1. CDR1 MGHDK and CDR2 SYGVNS come from the germline V gene. The CDR3 is 14 amino acids. Unmatched junction bases numbered 7, after V lost 6 bases and J lost 5 bases.